These 27 T cell receptor beta chains were sequenced from one sample in a study of blood T cell repertoires in COVID-19. Clones were sequenced by immunoSEQ multiplex PCR, and TCRdb holds only the in-frame ones, with some missing. This table has some 130,000 clones, 75% to 90% appearing once. Specimen: PBMCs or T cells enriched from blood (not recorded which). The receptor source for this set is a woman between 50 and 59 years old who had recovered from COVID-19.

V is TRBV7-9 and J is TRBJ1-3; 7 positions match TRBD1. Germline V CDR1 and CDR2: SEHNR, FQNEAQ (reference sequence). V trimming: 11 bases; J trimming: 0 bases; junction bases outside the gene matches: 10. CDR3 length: 15 residues. The CDR3 DNA reads as TGTGCCGTAGGACAGGACCTACACTCTGGAAACACCATATATTTT. Translated, it gives CAVGQDLHSGNTIYF.

V and J are TRBV30 and TRBJ2-1; 9 bases map to TRBD1. V was clipped by 6 bases and J by 1 base; unmatched bases: 4. The CDR3 length is 14 residues. Germline V gene sequence: CDR1 GTSNPN, CDR2 SVGIG (reference sequence). The CDR3 loop is CACPGQGSYNEQFF. The DNA of the CDR3 is TGTGCCTGCCCGGGACAGGGATCCTACAATGAGCAGTTCTTC.

The chain is built from TRBV19 and TRBJ1-1; a weak D match, TRBD1 (6 bases). The CDR3 contains 15 residues. In germline, CDR1 is LNHDA, CDR2 SQIVND (reference sequence). The V end was cut by 1 base, the J end by 4 bases, with 13 bases between. The DNA of the CDR3 is TGTGCCAGTAGTATAGGCGGGGGCGAGGGCACTGAAGCTTTCTTT. Protein: CASSIGGGEGTEAFF.

The V and J genes are TRBV27 and TRBJ2-3, with 9 bases identical to TRBD1. The junction had 2 bases not matched to a gene; V was cut back by 6 bases and J by 1 base. The CDR3 has 14 residues. The V gene's germline CDR1 is MNHEY and CDR2 SMNVEV (reference sequence). The DNA of the CDR3 is TGTGCCAGCAGCTGGACAGGGGGCACAGATACGCAGTATTTT. Its translation: CASSWTGGTDTQYF.

CDR3 sequence reads: CASSLGLQNNEQFF. Here the CDR3 DNA reads TGTGCCAGCAGCCTGGGACTTCAGAACAATGAGCAGTTCTTC. The chain carries TRBV5-6 and TRBJ2-1; possible D gene TRBD2, 6 bases. Germline values: CDR1 SGHDT, CDR2 YYEEEE. The V end lost 4 bases, the J end lost 5 bases, and 13 bases lay between the germline ends. The CDR3 extends over 14 amino acids. The complete variable domain, with remaining parts taken from reference TRBV5-6 and TRBJ2-1, reads DAGVTQSPTHLIKTRGQQVTLRCSPKSGHDTVSWYQQALGQGPQFIFQYYEEEERQRGNFPDRFSGHQFPNYSSELNVNALLLGDSALYLCASSLGLQNNEQFFGPGTRLTVL.

This rearrangement joins TRBV3-1 (or the pseudogene TRBV3-2) to TRBJ2-1, with 7 bases that match TRBD2. This CDR3 has 15 amino acids. J was trimmed by 8 bases and V by 4 bases; bases with no gene match: 11. The germline V gene encodes CDR1 LGHDT and CDR2 YNNKEL (reference sequence). The CDR3 is CASSPRAGLRDEQFF. The CDR3 DNA follows: TGTGCCAGCAGCCCGCGGGCGGGACTACGGGATGAGCAGTTCTTC.

The chain carries TRBV2 and TRBJ1-1; no definite D call. V lost 7 bases, J lost 5 bases, and 14 bases lay in between. Germline values: CDR1 SNHLY, CDR2 FYNNEI. This CDR3 has 13 residues. CDR3 sequence: CASKEKRGTEAFF. The CDR3 region has the DNA TGTGCCAGCAAAGAGAAGCGTGGGACTGAAGCTTTCTTT.

The chain uses TRBV7-2 and TRBJ2-3; TRBD1 matches at 7 bases. V lost 0 bases, J lost 3 bases, and 6 bases stayed unmatched. CDR3 length: 16 amino acids. CDR1 is SGHTA, CDR2 FQGNSA, per germline. The CDR3 nucleotides read TGTGCCAGCAGCTTAGCGGTCAGGGGACAGACAGATACGCAGTATTTT. Translating it yields CASSLAVRGQTDTQYF. Supplemented by reference TRBV7-2 and TRBJ2-3, the full variable domain reads GAGVSQSPSNKVTEKGKDVELRCDPISGHTALYWYRQSLGQGLEFLIYFQGNSAPDKSGLPSDRFSAERTGGSVSTLTIQRTQQEDSAVYLCASSLAVRGQTDTQYFGPGTRLTVL.

The chain is built from TRBV30 and TRBJ1-2, with a weak D call TRBD1 (5 bases). The CDR3 runs 12 residues. Per germline, CDR1 GTSNPN and CDR2 SVGIG (reference sequence). Trimming left V 1 base short and J 3 bases short, with 6 bases between. The CDR3 reads CAWSGGDYGYTF. CDR3 bases: TGTGCCTGGAGTGGGGGGGACTATGGCTACACCTTC.

The V and J genes are TRBV18 and TRBJ1-2, with D tentatively TRBD1 (6 bases). This CDR3 has 16 amino acids. The V gene lost 3 bases and the J gene lost 1 base, with 15 bases spanning the gap. Germline values: CDR1 KGHSH, CDR2 LQKENI. CDR3 nucleotide sequence: TGTGCCAGCTCACCCCTAGGTCAGGGGCTTAACTATGGCTACACCTTC. Translated, it gives CASSPLGQGLNYGYTF. Combining the CDR3 with reference TRBV18 and TRBJ1-2 gives the whole variable domain NAGVMQNPRHLVRRRGQEARLRCSPMKGHSHVYWYRQLPEEGLKFMVYLQKENIIDESGMPKERFSAEFPKEGPSILRIQQVVRGDSAAYFCASSPLGQGLNYGYTFGSGTRLTVV.

The chain carries TRBV27 and TRBJ1-2, with TRBD1 identical over 7 bases. Germline CDR1 is MNHEY and CDR2 is SMNVEV (reference sequence). The CDR3 is 17 amino acids. After removal of 0 bases from V and 0 bases from J, the junction contained 7 bases not matched to a gene. CDR3 DNA: TGTGCCAGCAGTTTATCGACAGGGCCTCAGGCTAACTATGGCTACACCTTC. Its translation: CASSLSTGPQANYGYTF.

This chain uses TRBV25-1 with TRBJ1-2; D might be TRBD1 (6 bases). The CDR3 extends over 12 amino acids. The V end lost 8 bases, the J end lost 3 bases, and 10 bases lay between the germline ends. CDR1 MGHDK and CDR2 SYGVNS come from the germline V gene. As DNA, the CDR3 is TGTGCCAGCGGCTGGACAGACTATGGCTACACCTTC. Residues: CASGWTDYGYTF.

The genes are TRBV5-4 and TRBJ2-2; TRBD1 matches 7 bases. The CDR3 is 17 residues long. J lost 2 bases, V lost 5 bases, and 12 bases had no gene match. CDR1 and CDR2 from the germline V gene are SGHNT and YYREEE (reference sequence). CDR3 in DNA: TGTGCCAGCAGACCTCAATCCGGGACAGCTAACACCGGGGAGCTGTTTTTT. The encoded protein is CASRPQSGTANTGELFF. Using reference TRBV5-4 and TRBJ2-2 for the parts outside the CDR3, the full variable domain is ETGVTQSPTHLIKTRGQQVTLRCSSQSGHNTVSWYQQALGQGPQFIFQYYREEENGRGNFPPRFSGLQFPNYSSELNVNALELDDSALYLCASRPQSGTANTGELFFGEGSRLTVL.

This chain joins TRBV10-3 and TRBJ2-7; a weak D match, TRBD1 (6 bases). The CDR3 totals 13 residues. Germline CDR1 reads ENHRY; CDR2 reads SYGVKD. Between the trimmed V and J ends, which lost 6 bases and 4 bases, there was a span of 13 bases. The CDR3 protein is CAISPGQMYEQYF. The CDR3 region has the DNA TGTGCCATCAGCCCCGGACAGATGTACGAGCAGTACTTC.

This sequence joins TRBV5-6 and TRBJ2-4; possible D gene TRBD1, 6 bases. Germline V gene data show CDR1 as SGHDT and CDR2 as YYEEEE. Trimming stripped 4 bases from V and 12 bases from J, with 11 bases between. The CDR3 spans 11 residues. In nucleotides, the CDR3 is TGTGCCAGCAGCACCGGGACAACTCAGTACTTC. Translation: CASSTGTTQYF.

This chain links TRBV18 with TRBJ1-1; 8 bases align to TRBD1. V lost 6 bases, J lost 3 bases, and 6 bases stayed unmatched. The CDR3 covers 14 residues. CDR1 KGHSH and CDR2 LQKENI come from the germline V gene. DNA of the CDR3: TGTGCCAGCTCGCTAACAGGGGGGTACACTGAAGCTTTCTTT. Protein: CASSLTGGYTEAFF.

The chain joins TRBV7-3 to TRBJ2-1; possibly TRBD2 for D (5 bases). Trimming cost V 5 bases and J 7 bases, with 18 bases left between them. The CDR3 contains 15 residues. Germline V gene sequence: CDR1 SGHTA, CDR2 FQGTGA. The CDR3 DNA is TGTGCCAGCAGCACGAGCCGGGAACTACGTAATGAGCAGTTCTTC. Amino acid sequence: CASSTSRELRNEQFF.

The chain recombines TRBV11-2 with TRBJ2-5; 7 bases line up with TRBD1. V lost 5 bases and J lost 1; bases outside the gene matches: 4. This CDR3 spans 14 amino acids. Germline lookup yields CDR1 SGHAT and CDR2 FQNNGV. Written as DNA, the CDR3 is TGTGCCAGCAGCCACCGGGACAGCCAAGAGACCCAGTACTTC. This sequence encodes CASSHRDSQETQYF. The full variable domain, with the rest looked up from reference TRBV11-2 and TRBJ2-5, is EAGVAQSPRYKIIEKRQSVAFWCNPISGHATLYWYQQILGQGPKLLIQFQNNGVVDDSQLPKDRFSAERLKGVDSTLKIQPAKLEDSAVYLCASSHRDSQETQYFGPGTRLLVL.

This clone was picked up a small number of times. The gene calls are TRBV28 and TRBJ2-1, with 10 positions matching TRBD2. The V segment lost 6 bases and the J segment 4 bases; nucleotides outside the gene matches: 9. The CDR3 runs 16 residues. Germline CDR1 is MDHEN and CDR2 is SYDVKM. Written as DNA, the CDR3 is TGTGCCAGCAGACGCCGACTAGCGGGTTTTTACAATGAGCAGTTCTTC. Translation: CASRRRLAGFYNEQFF.

This rearrangement joins TRBV6-1 to TRBJ1-1; no firm D call. Trimming shortened V by 1 base and J by 1 base, and 7 bases separated the two germline ends. The CDR3 runs to 14 residues. Looked up from germline, CDR1 is MNHNS and CDR2 is SASEGT. The CDR3 reads CASSEGGRNTEAFF. Written as DNA, the CDR3 is TGTGCCAGCAGTGAAGGTGGCAGGAACACTGAAGCTTTCTTT.

The V call is TRBV30, the J call TRBJ1-5; D might be TRBD1 (5 bases). The ends were cut back, 5 bases at V and 2 bases at J, with 13 bases in the middle. CDR1 is GTSNPN and CDR2 is SVGIG in the germline V gene (reference sequence). CDR3 length equals 14 residues. The DNA of the CDR3 is TGTGCCTGGGGTGGGGGGTTCGGCAATCAGCCCCAGCATTTT. This sequence encodes CAWGGGFGNQPQHF.

J is TRBJ1-3 and V is TRBV19; D unresolved. CDR3 size: 16 residues. V dropped 0 bases and J dropped 0 bases, with 9 bases sitting between them. In germline, CDR1 is LNHDA, CDR2 SQIVND (reference sequence). Written as DNA, the CDR3 is TGTGCCAGTAGTATAGATTCCGCGAGCTCTGGAAACACCATATATTTT. Its translation: CASSIDSASSGNTIYF. The complete variable domain, with remaining parts taken from reference TRBV19 and TRBJ1-3, reads DGGITQSPKYLFRKEGQNVTLSCEQNLNHDAMYWYRQDPGQGLRLIYYSQIVNDFQKGDIAEGYSVSREKKESFPLTVTSAQKNPTAFYLCASSIDSASSGNTIYFGEGSWLTVV.

V usage is TRBV9 and J usage is TRBJ2-7, with D perhaps matching TRBD2 (5 bases). V was shortened by 4 bases and J by 3 bases, with 20 bases between the two germline ends. CDR3 size: 16 residues. The germline gives CDR1 SGDLS, CDR2 YYNGEE. CDR3 bases: TGTGCCAGCAGCCCGAGGCCATTGGAGGTCCACTACGAGCAGTACTTC. Its translation is CASSPRPLEVHYEQYF.

V usage is TRBV11-2 and J usage is TRBJ2-3; tentatively, D is TRBD1 (6 bases). The CDR3 totals 14 residues. Germline assignment: CDR1 SGHAT and CDR2 FQNNGV. Trimming shortened V by 1 base and J by 1 base, and 6 bases separated the two germline ends. CDR3 sequence: CASSLAGGTDTQYF. The CDR3 nucleotides read TGTGCCAGCAGCTTAGCAGGGGGCACAGATACGCAGTATTTT.

The chain joins TRBV5-1 to TRBJ1-2, with a weak D call TRBD1 (6 bases). The CDR3 totals 14 residues. Germline V gives CDR1 SGHRS, CDR2 YFSETQ. V lost 6 bases to trimming and J lost 8 bases, with 20 bases between them. As DNA, the CDR3 is TGCGCCAGCAATTTCGGTGAGGGGGGGCGAGGCTACACCTTC. Its translation is CASNFGEGGRGYTF.

The rearrangement uses TRBV7-9 and TRBJ2-7; 8 nucleotides line up with TRBD2. Trimming cost V 5 bases and J 6 bases; bases outside gene matches: 9. The CDR3 sequence is 14 residues long. Germline V gene lookup returns CDR1 SEHNR and CDR2 FQNEAQ (reference sequence). DNA of the CDR3: TGTGCCAGCAGCCTCCAGGGTAGCGGGGCCGAGCAGTACTTC. It codes for CASSLQGSGAEQYF.

The chain joins TRBV6-1 to TRBJ1-1; no reliable D call. The CDR3 is made up of 14 amino acids. The V end lost 2 bases, the J end lost 2 bases, and 9 bases lay between the germline ends. Germline CDR1 and CDR2: MNHNS and SASEGT. CDR3 region: CASSESGRNTEAFF. CDR3 bases: TGTGCCAGCAGTGAATCCGGGAGAAACACTGAAGCTTTCTTT.